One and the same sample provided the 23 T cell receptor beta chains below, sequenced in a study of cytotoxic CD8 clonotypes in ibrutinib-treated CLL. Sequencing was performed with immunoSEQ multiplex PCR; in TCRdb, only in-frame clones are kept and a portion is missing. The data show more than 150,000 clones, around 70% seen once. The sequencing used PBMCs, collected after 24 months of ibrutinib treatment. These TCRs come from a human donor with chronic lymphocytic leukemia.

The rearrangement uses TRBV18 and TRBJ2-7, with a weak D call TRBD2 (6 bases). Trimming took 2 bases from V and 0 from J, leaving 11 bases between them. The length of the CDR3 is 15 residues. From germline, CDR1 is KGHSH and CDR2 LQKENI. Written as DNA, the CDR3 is TGTGCCAGCTCACCAGTTCGGGAGCGCTCCTACGAGCAGTACTTC. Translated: CASSPVRERSYEQYF.

For the CDR3, the DNA is TGTGCCAGCAGTTTATCGCCCTCCTACGAGCAGTACTTC. This gives the protein CASSLSPSYEQYF. The chain is built from TRBV2 and TRBJ2-7; D is unclear. Per germline, CDR1 SNHLY and CDR2 FYNNEI. This CDR3 is 13 amino acids long. Trimming took off 5 bases at V and 0 bases at J, with 8 bases between the two ends.

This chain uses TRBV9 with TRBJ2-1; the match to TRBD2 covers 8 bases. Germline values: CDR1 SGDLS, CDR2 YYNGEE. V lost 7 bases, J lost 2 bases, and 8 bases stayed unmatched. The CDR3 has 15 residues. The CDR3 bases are TGTGCCAGCGGCCCATTTAGCGGGGCCTACAATGAGCAGTTCTTC. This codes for CASGPFSGAYNEQFF.

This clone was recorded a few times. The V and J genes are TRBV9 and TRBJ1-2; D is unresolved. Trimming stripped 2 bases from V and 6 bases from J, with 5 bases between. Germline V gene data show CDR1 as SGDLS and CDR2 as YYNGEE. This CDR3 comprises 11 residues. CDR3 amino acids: CASSVKHGYTF. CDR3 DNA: TGTGCCAGCAGCGTTAAGCATGGCTACACCTTC.

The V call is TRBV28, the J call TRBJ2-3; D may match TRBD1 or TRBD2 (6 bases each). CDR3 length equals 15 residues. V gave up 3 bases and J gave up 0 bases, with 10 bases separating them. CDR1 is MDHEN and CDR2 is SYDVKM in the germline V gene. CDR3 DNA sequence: TGTGCCAGCAGTTTGGGCGGGACAAGCACAGATACGCAGTATTTT. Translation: CASSLGGTSTDTQYF.

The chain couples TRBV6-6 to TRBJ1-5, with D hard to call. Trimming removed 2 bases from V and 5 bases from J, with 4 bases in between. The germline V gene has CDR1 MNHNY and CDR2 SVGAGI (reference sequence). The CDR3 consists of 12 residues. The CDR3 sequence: CASSYPDQPQHF. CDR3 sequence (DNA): TGTGCCAGCAGTTACCCCGATCAGCCCCAGCATTTT.

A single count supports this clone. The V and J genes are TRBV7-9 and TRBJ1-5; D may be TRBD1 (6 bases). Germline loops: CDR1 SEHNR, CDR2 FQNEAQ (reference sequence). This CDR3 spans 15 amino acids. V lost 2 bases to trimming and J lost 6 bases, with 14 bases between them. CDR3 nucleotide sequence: TGTGCCAGCAGCTTATCGGGGGGCGCGGGTCAGCCCCAGCATTTT. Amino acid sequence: CASSLSGGAGQPQHF.

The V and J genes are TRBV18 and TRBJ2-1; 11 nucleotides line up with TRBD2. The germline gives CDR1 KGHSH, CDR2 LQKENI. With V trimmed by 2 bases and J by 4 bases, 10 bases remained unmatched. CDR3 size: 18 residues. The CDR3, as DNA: TGTGCCAGCTCACCAGGGACTAGCGGTTATCAGGCGTACAATGAGCAGTTCTTC. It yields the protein CASSPGTSGYQAYNEQFF.

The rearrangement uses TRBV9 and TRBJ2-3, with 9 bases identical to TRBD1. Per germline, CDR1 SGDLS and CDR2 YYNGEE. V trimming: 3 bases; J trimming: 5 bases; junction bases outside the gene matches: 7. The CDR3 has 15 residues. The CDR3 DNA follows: TGTGCCAGCAGCGGGTACAGGGGGCCCTTAGATACGCAGTATTTT. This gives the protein CASSGYRGPLDTQYF.

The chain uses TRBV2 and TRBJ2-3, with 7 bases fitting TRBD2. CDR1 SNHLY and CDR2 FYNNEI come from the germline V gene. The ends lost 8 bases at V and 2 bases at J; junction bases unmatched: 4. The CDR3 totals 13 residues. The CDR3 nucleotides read TGTGCCAGCCGGCGGGAGCTCACAGATACGCAGTATTTT. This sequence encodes CASRRELTDTQYF.

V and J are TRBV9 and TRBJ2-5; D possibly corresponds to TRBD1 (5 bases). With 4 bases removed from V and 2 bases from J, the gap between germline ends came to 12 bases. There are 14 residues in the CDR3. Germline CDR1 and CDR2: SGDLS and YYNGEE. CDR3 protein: CASSPGAAQETQYF. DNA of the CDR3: TGTGCCAGCAGCCCTGGGGCAGCACAAGAGACCCAGTACTTC.

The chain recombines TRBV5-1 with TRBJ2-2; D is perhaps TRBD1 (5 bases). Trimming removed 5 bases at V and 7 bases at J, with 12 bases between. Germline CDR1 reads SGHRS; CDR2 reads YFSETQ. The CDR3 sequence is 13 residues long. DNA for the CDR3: TGCGCCAGCAGTTCCACAAGGGGCGGGGAGCTGTTTTTT. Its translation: CASSSTRGGELFF.

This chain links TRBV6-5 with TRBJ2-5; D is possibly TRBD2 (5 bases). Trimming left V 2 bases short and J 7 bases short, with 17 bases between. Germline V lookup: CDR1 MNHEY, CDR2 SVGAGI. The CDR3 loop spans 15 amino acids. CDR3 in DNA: TGTGCCAGCAGTTACGGCGAGACTACAAGATTGACCCAGTACTTC. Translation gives CASSYGETTRLTQYF.

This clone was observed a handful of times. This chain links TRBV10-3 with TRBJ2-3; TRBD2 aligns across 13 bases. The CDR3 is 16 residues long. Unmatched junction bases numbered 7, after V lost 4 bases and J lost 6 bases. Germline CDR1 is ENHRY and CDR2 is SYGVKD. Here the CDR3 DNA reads TGTGCCATCAGTGCCCCAACTAGCGGGAGGGCCGATACGCAGTATTTT. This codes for CAISAPTSGRADTQYF.

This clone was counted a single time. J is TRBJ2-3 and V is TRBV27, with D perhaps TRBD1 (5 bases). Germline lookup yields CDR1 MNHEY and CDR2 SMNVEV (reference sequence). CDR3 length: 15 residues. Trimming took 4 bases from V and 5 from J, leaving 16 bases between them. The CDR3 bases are TGTGCCAGCAGTTCTGGGGCGCTTGGTTTAGATACGCAGTATTTT. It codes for CASSSGALGLDTQYF.

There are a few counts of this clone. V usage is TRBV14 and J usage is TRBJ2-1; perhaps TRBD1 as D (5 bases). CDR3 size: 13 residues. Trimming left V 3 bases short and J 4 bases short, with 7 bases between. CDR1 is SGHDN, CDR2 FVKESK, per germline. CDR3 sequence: CASSQGRYNEQFF. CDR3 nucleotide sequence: TGTGCCAGCAGCCAGGGGCGGTACAATGAGCAGTTCTTC.

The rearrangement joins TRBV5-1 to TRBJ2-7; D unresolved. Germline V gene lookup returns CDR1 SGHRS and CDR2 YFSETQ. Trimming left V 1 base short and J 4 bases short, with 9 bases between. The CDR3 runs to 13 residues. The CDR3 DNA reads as TGCGCCAGCAGCTTGTCGCCGGCATACGAGCAGTACTTC. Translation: CASSLSPAYEQYF.

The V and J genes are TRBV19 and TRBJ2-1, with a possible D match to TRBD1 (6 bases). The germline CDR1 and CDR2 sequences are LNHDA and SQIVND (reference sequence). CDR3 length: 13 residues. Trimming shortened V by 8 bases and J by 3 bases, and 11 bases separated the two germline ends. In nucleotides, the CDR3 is TGTGCCAGTCACGGACAGATCTACAATGAGCAGTTCTTC. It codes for CASHGQIYNEQFF. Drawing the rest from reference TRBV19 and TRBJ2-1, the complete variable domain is DGGITQSPKYLFRKEGQNVTLSCEQNLNHDAMYWYRQDPGQGLRLIYYSQIVNDFQKGDIAEGYSVSREKKESFPLTVTSAQKNPTAFYLCASHGQIYNEQFFGPGTRLTVL.

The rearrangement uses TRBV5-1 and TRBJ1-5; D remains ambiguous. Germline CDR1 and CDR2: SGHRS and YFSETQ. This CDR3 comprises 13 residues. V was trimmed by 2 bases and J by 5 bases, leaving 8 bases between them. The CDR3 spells CASSLGGDQPQHF. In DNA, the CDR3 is TGCGCCAGCAGCTTAGGAGGCGATCAGCCCCAGCATTTT. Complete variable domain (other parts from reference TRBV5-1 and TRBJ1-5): KAGVTQTPRYLIKTRGQQVTLSCSPISGHRSVSWYQQTPGQGLQFLFEYFSETQRNKGNFPGRFSGRQFSNSRSEMNVSTLELGDSALYLCASSLGGDQPQHFGDGTRLSIL.

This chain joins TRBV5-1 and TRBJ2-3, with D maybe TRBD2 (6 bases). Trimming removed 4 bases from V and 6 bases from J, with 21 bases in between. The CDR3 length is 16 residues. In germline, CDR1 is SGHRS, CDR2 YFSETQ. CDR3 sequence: CASSLINRDSRDTQYF. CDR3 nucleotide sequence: TGCGCCAGCAGCCTTATAAACCGGGACTCGAGGGATACGCAGTATTTT.

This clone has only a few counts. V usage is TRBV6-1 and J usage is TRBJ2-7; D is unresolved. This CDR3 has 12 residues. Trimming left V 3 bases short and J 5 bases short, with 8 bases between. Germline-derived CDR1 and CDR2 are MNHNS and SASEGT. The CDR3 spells CASSDLPNEQYF. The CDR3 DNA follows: TGTGCCAGCAGTGACCTTCCTAACGAGCAGTACTTC.

This chain's CDR3 is CASSESWTGGEKLFF. CDR3 bases: TGTGCCAGCAGTGAATCGTGGACAGGGGGCGAAAAACTGTTTTTT. The V and J genes are TRBV6-1 and TRBJ1-4; 11 positions match TRBD1. Germline-derived CDR1 and CDR2 are MNHNS and SASEGT. The V and J ends lost 2 bases and 8 bases, in that order; junction bases with no gene match: 4. This CDR3 has 15 residues.

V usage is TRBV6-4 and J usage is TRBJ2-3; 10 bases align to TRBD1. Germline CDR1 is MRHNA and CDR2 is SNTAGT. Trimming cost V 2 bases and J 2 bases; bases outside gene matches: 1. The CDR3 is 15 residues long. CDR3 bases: TGTGCCAGCAGTGACGGGACAGGGGTCACAGATACGCAGTATTTT. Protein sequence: CASSDGTGVTDTQYF.